The clone carrying this T cell receptor (beta chain) was observed a handful of times. The antigen is undetermined. These data belong to a study of cytomegalovirus exposure and HLA in healthy donors. Study findings and constraints: In an earlier analysis, productive rearrangement rates for most beta V segments clustered near 90% or 30%.

The ends lost 6 bases at V and 5 bases at J; junction bases unmatched: 5. The CDR3 extends over 13 amino acids. Looked up from germline, CDR1 is LNHDA and CDR2 is SQIVND (reference sequence). The PCR made use of 60 Vbeta and 13 Jbeta primers. TCRdb's copy holds only in-frame clones and misses some; the assay was immunoSEQ multiplex PCR. The sample records 200,000 to 250,000 clones, 82% being singletons. The source material was PBMCs. The receptor was isolated from a woman aged 40 to 49 in good health and CMV-seropositive. The chain recombines TRBV19 with TRBJ1-1; 8 nucleotides agree with TRBD1. In DNA, the CDR3 is TGTGCCAGTAGAACAGGGGGAGGAACTGAAGCTTTCTTT. Translating it yields CASRTGGGTEAFF.